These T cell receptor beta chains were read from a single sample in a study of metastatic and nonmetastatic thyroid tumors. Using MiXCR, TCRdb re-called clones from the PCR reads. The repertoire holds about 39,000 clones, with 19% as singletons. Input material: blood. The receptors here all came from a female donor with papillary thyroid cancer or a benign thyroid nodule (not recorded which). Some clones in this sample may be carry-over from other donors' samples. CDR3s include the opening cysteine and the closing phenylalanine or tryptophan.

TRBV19 CASSIGTVYEQYF
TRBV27 CVSLNGPSPLHF
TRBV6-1 CASSRQRLGNEKLFF
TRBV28 CASRTTGAVLTDTQYF
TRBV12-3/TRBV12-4 CASSLGSSDNEQFF
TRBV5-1 CASSPAGTANYGYTF
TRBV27 CASKGIRADQETQYF
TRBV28 CASSLPGLAISGELFF
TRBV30 CAWSVQGHSDYGYTF
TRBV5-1 CASSLGSSQITQYF
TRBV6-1 CASSRDRVSGYTF
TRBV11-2 CASSQEVDTQYF
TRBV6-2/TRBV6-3 CASSHGLAGGSETQYF
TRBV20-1 CSARGNTEAFF
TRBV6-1 CASSEPPNEQFF
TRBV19 CASSPGNRDQNQPQHF
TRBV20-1 CSVKAYPEQFF
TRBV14 CASSQYGGAKAFF
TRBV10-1 CAPIGHPGEQFF
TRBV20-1 CIAKGDSYEQYF
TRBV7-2 CASSYEQFF
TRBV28 CASMLGRISQAFF
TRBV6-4 CASSAERGTGELFF
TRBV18 CASSPTGVNPEAFF
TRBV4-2 CASSQVYASGSGELFF